The rows below give T cell receptor beta chains drawn from one sample of a study of blood T cell repertoires in COVID-19. Some clones are missing from TCRdb's copy, which holds only in-frame ones; the method was immunoSEQ multiplex PCR. This table holds about 260,000 clones, approximately 86% found once. The sample consisted of peripheral blood. The receptors originated from a man in his forties who had recovered from COVID-19. Each CDR3 is given with its conserved first and last residue.

V gene: TRBV5-1
CDR3 protein: CASSLGGGNQPQHF

V gene: TRBV7-8
CDR3 protein: CASSFSDRAITEAFF

V gene: TRBV3-1/TRBV3-2
CDR3 protein: CASSRTGRNSPLHF

V gene: TRBV18
CDR3 protein: CASSPPGQGTDTQYF

V gene: TRBV2
CDR3 protein: CARPYPGLAGGPLYEQYF

V gene: TRBV5-4
CDR3 protein: CASMSSGTIPGEQYF

V gene: TRBV13
CDR3 protein: CASRVSGFSAREQYF

V gene: TRBV27
CDR3 protein: CATMMGGYGYTF

V gene: TRBV9
CDR3 protein: CASSPEAGGRTDTQYF

V gene: TRBV5-6
CDR3 protein: CASSLIRGDTEAFF

V gene: TRBV27
CDR3 protein: CASSPSGQGARYGGYTF

V gene: TRBV6-6
CDR3 protein: CASSYRNGPAQPQHF